This T cell receptor (beta chain) was sequenced during a study of cytomegalovirus exposure and HLA in healthy donors (dated by TCRdb to about 2017). Looking at the study overall: A later analysis indicated that the 100 to 150 validation repertoires were generated on the platform also employed for the roughly 730 repertoires of the first cohort. Along with the approximately 700-subject first cohort, a separate validation cohort of over 90 different subjects was used. High-throughput TCR immunosequencing, statistical association of individual TCRs with disease status, and machine learning were combined to predict cytomegalovirus infection status. The study aimed to test whether signatures of past pathogen exposure could be identified by cataloging public T cell receptors.

The library was built by means of the immunoSEQ multiplex PCR assay. As for how the authors treated the data: To diagnose cytomegalovirus status from the catalog of TCR beta chain sequences, a statistical classification framework was built. TCRdb provides this immuneACCESS table in a form limited to in-frame rearrangements. Some clones are lacking; in checked studies, under half of them reflect an unresolved V gene, and why the rest are absent is not known. That table supplies the V and J calls and clone size; D and trimming were determined from the DNA. This sample comprises roughly 71,000 clones, roughly 94% of them detected only once. The top ten constitute approximately 0.59% of the sample. Results and caveats for the whole study, not just this receptor: Most TCR sequences were seen in very few donors, while some public TCRs were found in many individuals. The study listed 150 to 200 TCR beta chains as associated with cytomegalovirus. In both the original and validation cohorts, the classifier was reported to diagnose cytomegalovirus status with high specificity and sensitivity. A later analysis lacked HLA typing for the validation cohort, so it scored co-occurrence in that cohort across all 120 or so repertoires. A later analysis found that TCRs clustered in the first cohort also tended to co-occur in the approximately 120 validation repertoires, with more than 90% of cluster scores above 0. Three of the identified cytomegalovirus-associated TCR beta chains were confirmed in vitro to be specific for cytomegalovirus antigens. The authors suggested that the approach could potentially be extended to other disease states and immunological phenotypes.

Separate from the approximately 700-subject first cohort, the validation cohort of about 120 subjects was the group to which the donors belonged. V is cut by 1 base and J by 6 bases, and the space between the germline ends is 9 bases. According to the germline V gene, CDR1 reads MGHRA and CDR2 reads YSYEKL. From its cysteine to its phenylalanine, the CDR3 spans 14 amino acids. Only the CDR3 DNA stays, 42 bases, in frame from base 1. To note about this clone: Its antigen is currently not known. Qualities for individual bases were not recorded, and no much larger clone is one base off.

The TCR sequence derives from a woman younger than 35 in good health and CMV-seronegative. Material: PBMCs. The sequence links TRBV4-1 to TRBJ1-4; TRBD1 is possibly the D segment (5 matching bases). At the DNA level, the sequence is TGCGCCAGCAGCCAAGTAAAGGGGTATGAAAAACTGTTTTTT. Its protein reads: CASSQVKGYEKLFF.